This T cell receptor (beta chain) was profiled in a study of T-cell memory formation after mild COVID-19. Study-wide context: In these data, TCR clusters were largely donor specific. General observations from the study: The study detected some responding clones in pre-infection memory, suggesting cross-reactive memory joined. CD4/CD8 balance characterized clones contracting day 15 to 85, and CD4+ skew characterized later expanders. Clones which contracted sat mainly in CM and EM if CD4+, and in EMRA if CD8+.

A single record per CDR3 protein comes from TCRdb applying MiXCR to the 5' RACE reads. There are about 250,000 distinct CDR3 sequences in the sample; 15% to 20% occur only once, and 3.5% to 4% lies in the top ten. The ends were cut back, 4 bases at V and 9 bases at J, with 16 bases in the middle. The V gene's germline CDR1 is SGHTA and CDR2 FQGNSA. The CDR3 is 14 amino acids. This clonotype was observed a few times. Its antigen is still unknown. The receptor comes from a man aged 18 to 29 who had mild COVID-19 (a few samples of this study predate the infection). Cell type and time point are not known. The genes are TRBV7-2 and TRBJ2-1; maybe TRBD2 (5 bases). The sample taken for sequencing was PBMCs or a T cell subset sorted from them (not recorded which). CDR3 in DNA: TGTGCCAGCAGCTCCCGGACGGGGTATGGTGAGCAGTTCTTC. Translation: CASSSRTGYGEQFF. Full variable domain (rest looked up from reference TRBV7-2 and TRBJ2-1): GAGVSQSPSNKVTEKGKDVELRCDPISGHTALYWYRQSLGQGLEFLIYFQGNSAPDKSGLPSDRFSAERTGGSVSTLTIQRTQQEDSAVYLCASSSRTGYGEQFFGPGTRLTVL.